This TCR beta chain was recovered during a study of tumor-infiltrating lymphocytes in primary liver carcinoma. Study background: Patients were both men and women, whose ages ran from 30 to 69 years.

Out of unsorted whole blood came the blood RNA, and germline DNA was extracted as well. No patient had received treatment, and all had chronic HBV infection. Looked up from germline, CDR1 is SGHVS and CDR2 is FQNEAQ. There are 17 residues in the CDR3. Trimming took off 4 bases at V and 9 bases at J, with 25 bases between the two ends. TCR beta cDNA was reverse-transcribed from about 550 ng of total RNA. The reaction used a constant-region primer and ProtoScript II reverse transcriptase. Nested multiplex PCR, run for three rounds with slightly modified ARM-PCR, yielded TCR beta libraries. PCR rounds one and two used TRBV1-TRBV30 forward primers with a C-beta reverse primer for roughly 10 cycles each. TCRdb ran MiXCR on the multiplex PCR reads and lists one entry per CDR3 protein. Of hundreds of thousands of distinct CDR3 sequences in the sample, nearly 60% are singletons; the top ten hold 15% to 20%.

The specimen was peripheral blood. The clonotype originates from a woman aged 25-40 years with primary liver carcinoma and hepatitis B virus infection. The genes are TRBV7-8 and TRBJ2-1; D call uncertain. DNA for the CDR3: TGTGCCAGCAGCTCCCCCACCGTCGGCGACCTGAGGTCTGAGCAGTTCTTC. Protein: CASSSPTVGDLRSEQFF.